The 13 T cell receptor beta chains below come from one sample, sequenced in a study of cytomegalovirus exposure and HLA in healthy donors. 60 Vbeta and 13 Jbeta primers were used in PCR. The data were produced by immunoSEQ multiplex PCR, yet TCRdb's version contains in-frame clones alone and is incomplete. The table has roughly 190,000 clones, about 10% seen once. The sequenced material came from PBMCs. These TCRs come from a woman in her 30s in good health and CMV-seropositive.

This rearrangement joins TRBV6-6 to TRBJ1-1, with 9 bases matching TRBD1. The CDR3 is 15 amino acids. Unmatched junction bases numbered 5, after V lost 6 bases and J lost 0 bases. Per germline, CDR1 MNHNY and CDR2 SVGAGI (reference sequence). CDR3: CASREDRGLNTEAFF. CDR3 in DNA: TGTGCCAGCAGAGAGGACAGGGGCCTGAACACTGAAGCTTTCTTT.

CDR3 sequence: CASSLSFGTSLYEQYF. The CDR3 bases are TGCGCCAGCAGCTTGTCCTTCGGGACTAGTCTCTACGAGCAGTACTTC. The V and J genes are TRBV5-1 and TRBJ2-7; 8 bases agree with TRBD2. The length of the CDR3 is 16 residues. V was pared by 1 base and J by 3 bases, with 9 bases of the junction left unmatched. From germline, CDR1 is SGHRS and CDR2 YFSETQ.

This clone was observed a few times. The V call is TRBV29-1, the J call TRBJ2-7, with 12 bases that match TRBD2. Germline CDR1 and CDR2: SQVTM and ANQGSEA. J was trimmed by 3 bases and V by 7 bases; bases with no gene match: 7. CDR3 size: 14 residues. CDR3 in DNA: TGCAGCGCCGCGGGACTAGCGGGCGTCTACGAGCAGTACTTC. As protein: CSAAGLAGVYEQYF.

This clone turned up a few times. This chain links TRBV10-1 with TRBJ1-1, with D unclear. Germline CDR1 and CDR2: WNHNN and SYGVQD (reference sequence). This CDR3 contains 12 residues. V was cut by 6 bases and J by 6 bases, with 11 bases left in between. Here the CDR3 reads CASSNTRAEAFF. The CDR3, as DNA: TGCGCCAGCAGCAACACACGGGCTGAAGCTTTCTTT.

CDR3 sequence: CASSSWGLPYEQYF. The CDR3 DNA follows: TGCGCCAGCTCTTCTTGGGGACTCCCCTACGAGCAGTACTTC. J is TRBJ2-7 and V is TRBV5-1, with a possible D match to TRBD2 (6 bases). CDR3 length equals 14 residues. Germline V gene data show CDR1 as SGHRS and CDR2 as YFSETQ. V lost 7 bases to trimming and J lost 2 bases, with 16 bases between them.

The chain recombines TRBV7-7 with TRBJ2-1; 14 bases line up with TRBD2. This CDR3 has 15 residues. Trimming cost V 1 base and J 8 bases; bases outside gene matches: 1. The germline CDR1 and CDR2 sequences are SSHAT and FNYEAQ (reference sequence). The CDR3 DNA reads TGTGCCAGCAGCTTAGGACTAGCGGGAGGGGATGAGCAGTTCTTC. Translation gives CASSLGLAGGDEQFF.

The J gene is TRBJ1-2, the V gene TRBV27, with 9 positions matching TRBD1. With V trimmed by 8 bases and J by 5 bases, 3 bases remained unmatched. The germline CDR1 and CDR2 sequences are MNHEY and SMNVEV (reference sequence). The CDR3 runs 12 residues. CDR3 loop: CASWGQGYGYTF. As DNA, the CDR3 is TGTGCCAGCTGGGGACAGGGATATGGCTACACCTTC.

This clone was observed a few times. CDR3 sequence (DNA): TGTGCCAGCAGCTTAGGGGTCGGGATAGCGGGAGTGGCCGAGCAGTACTTC. Translated, it gives CASSLGVGIAGVAEQYF. The chain is built from TRBV7-2 and TRBJ2-7; 9 nucleotides match TRBD2. Unmatched junction bases numbered 13, after V lost 1 base and J lost 6 bases. Germline V CDR1 and CDR2: SGHTA, FQGNSA. The CDR3 consists of 17 residues. Full variable domain (remainder filled in from reference TRBV7-2 and TRBJ2-7): GAGVSQSPSNKVTEKGKDVELRCDPISGHTALYWYRQSLGQGLEFLIYFQGNSAPDKSGLPSDRFSAERTGGSVSTLTIQRTQQEDSAVYLCASSLGVGIAGVAEQYFGPGTRLTVT.

This clone showed up just a few times. CDR3 nucleotide sequence: TGCGCCAGCAGCTTGGTTATGCGCGCGGGAGTGAACACCGGGGAGCTGTTTTTT. It is translated as CASSLVMRAGVNTGELFF. The genes are TRBV5-1 and TRBJ2-2; TRBD2 agrees at 7 bases. Germline-derived CDR1 and CDR2 are SGHRS and YFSETQ. The ends lost 0 bases at V and 1 base at J; junction bases unmatched: 9. CDR3 length equals 18 residues. Full variable domain (remainder filled in from reference TRBV5-1 and TRBJ2-2): KAGVTQTPRYLIKTRGQQVTLSCSPISGHRSVSWYQQTPGQGLQFLFEYFSETQRNKGNFPGRFSGRQFSNSRSEMNVSTLELGDSALYLCASSLVMRAGVNTGELFFGEGSRLTVL.

On this clone: Compared with germline, one end of the junction differs, possibly owing to a read error. This rearrangement joins TRBV29-1 to TRBJ2-2; 7 nucleotides align to TRBD1. The germline V gene has CDR1 SQVTM and CDR2 ANQGSEA. The CDR3 consists of 14 residues. In nucleotides, the CDR3 is TGCGGCTATTTGGGCAGGGGGAACCCCGGGGAGCTGTTTTTT. This gives the protein CGYLGRGNPGELFF.

This clone was counted between two and nine times. The CDR3 sequence: CASSSAEVQGEAFF. The DNA of the CDR3 is TGTGCCAGCAGCTCGGCCGAGGTACAGGGGGAAGCTTTCTTT. The V call is TRBV7-6, the J call TRBJ1-1, with 7 nucleotides matching TRBD1. After removal of 4 bases from V and 8 bases from J, the junction contained 10 bases not matched to a gene. In germline, CDR1 is SGHVS, CDR2 FNYEAQ. The CDR3 is 14 amino acids.

The chain recombines TRBV9 with TRBJ2-1; D unresolved. The CDR3 length is 15 residues. Germline V gives CDR1 SGDLS, CDR2 YYNGEE. The V end lost 0 bases, the J end lost 3 bases, and 10 bases lay between the germline ends. CDR3 residues: CASSVDLPSYNEQFF. In DNA, the CDR3 is TGTGCCAGCAGCGTAGACCTGCCCAGCTACAATGAGCAGTTCTTC.

V gene TRBV18 combines with J gene TRBJ2-7; D gene unclear. V shed 2 bases and J shed 2 bases, with 13 bases lying between them. The CDR3 covers 15 residues. Germline CDR1 and CDR2: KGHSH and LQKENI. Here the CDR3 reads CASSPTHLSTYEQYF. Written as DNA, the CDR3 is TGTGCCAGCTCACCAACACACCTTAGCACCTACGAGCAGTACTTC.